The T cell receptor (beta chain) described here comes from a study of blood T cell repertoires in COVID-19. Whole-study context: The cDNA or gDNA used as material had been derived from T cells, B-cell-depleted T cells, or PBMCs.

Seattle's cohort entered during active infection and was followed longitudinally. Here immunoSEQ multiplex PCR was the method, and the copy in TCRdb shows in-frame clones only, minus some. The data contain approximately 160,000 clones, roughly 84% of them seen just once; the ten biggest clones take up 8.3%. The specimen was peripheral blood. This receptor was taken from a woman aged 60-70 years with COVID-19, enrolled during active disease.

CDR3 protein: CASSPRGEINTGELFF. CDR3 DNA: TGTGCCAGCAGCCCACGGGGGGAGATTAACACCGGGGAGCTGTTTTTT. The chain has TRBV11-2 and TRBJ2-2, with 7 positions matching TRBD2. Germline CDR1 and CDR2: SGHAT and FQNNGV. V was pared by 5 bases and J by 2 bases, with 8 bases of the junction left unmatched. The length of the CDR3 is 16 residues.